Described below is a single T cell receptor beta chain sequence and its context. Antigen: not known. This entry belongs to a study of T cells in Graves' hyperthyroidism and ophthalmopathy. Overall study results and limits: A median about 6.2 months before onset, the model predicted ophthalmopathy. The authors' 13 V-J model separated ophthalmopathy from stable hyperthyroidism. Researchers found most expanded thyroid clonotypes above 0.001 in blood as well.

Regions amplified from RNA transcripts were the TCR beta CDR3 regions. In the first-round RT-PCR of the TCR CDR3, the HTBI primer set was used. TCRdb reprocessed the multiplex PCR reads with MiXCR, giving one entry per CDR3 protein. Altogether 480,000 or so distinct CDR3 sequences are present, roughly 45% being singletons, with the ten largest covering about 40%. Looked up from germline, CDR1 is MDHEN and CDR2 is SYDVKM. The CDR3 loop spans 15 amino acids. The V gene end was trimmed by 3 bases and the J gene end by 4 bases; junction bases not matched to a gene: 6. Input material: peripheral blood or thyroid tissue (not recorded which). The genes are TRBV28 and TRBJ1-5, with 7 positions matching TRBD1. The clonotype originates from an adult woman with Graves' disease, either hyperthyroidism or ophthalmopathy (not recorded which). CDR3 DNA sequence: TGTGCCAGCAGTTTCCTCAGGGGGGAGAATCAGCCCCAGCATTTT. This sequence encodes CASSFLRGENQPQHF.